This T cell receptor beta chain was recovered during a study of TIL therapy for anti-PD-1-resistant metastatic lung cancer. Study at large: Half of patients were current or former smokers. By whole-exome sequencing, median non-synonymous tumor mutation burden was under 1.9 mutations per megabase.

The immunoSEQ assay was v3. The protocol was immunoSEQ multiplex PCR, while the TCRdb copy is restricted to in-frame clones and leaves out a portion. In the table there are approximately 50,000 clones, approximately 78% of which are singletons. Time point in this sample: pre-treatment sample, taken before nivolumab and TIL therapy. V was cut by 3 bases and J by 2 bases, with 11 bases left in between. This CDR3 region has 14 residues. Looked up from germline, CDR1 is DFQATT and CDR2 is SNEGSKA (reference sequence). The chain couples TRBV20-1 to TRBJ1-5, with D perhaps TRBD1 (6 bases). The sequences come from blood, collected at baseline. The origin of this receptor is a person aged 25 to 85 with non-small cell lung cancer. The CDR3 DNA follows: TGCAGTGCTAGTAGTCAGGGGCGCAATCAGCCCCAGCATTTT. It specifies CSASSQGRNQPQHF.